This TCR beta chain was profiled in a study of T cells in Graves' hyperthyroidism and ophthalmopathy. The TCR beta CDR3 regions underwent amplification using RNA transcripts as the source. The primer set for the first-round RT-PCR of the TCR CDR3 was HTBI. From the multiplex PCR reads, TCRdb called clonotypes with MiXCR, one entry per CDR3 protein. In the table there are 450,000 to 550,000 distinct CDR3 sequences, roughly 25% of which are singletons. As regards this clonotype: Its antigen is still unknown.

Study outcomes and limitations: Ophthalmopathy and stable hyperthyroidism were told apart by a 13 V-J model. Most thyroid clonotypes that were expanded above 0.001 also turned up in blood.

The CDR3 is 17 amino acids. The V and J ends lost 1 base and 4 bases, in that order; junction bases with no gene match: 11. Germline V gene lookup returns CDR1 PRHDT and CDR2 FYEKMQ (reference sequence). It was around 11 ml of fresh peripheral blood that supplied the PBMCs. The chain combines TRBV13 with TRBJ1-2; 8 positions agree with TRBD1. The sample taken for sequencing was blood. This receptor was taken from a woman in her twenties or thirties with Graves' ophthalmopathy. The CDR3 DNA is TGTGCCAGCAGCTTAGTTCCCGGGACAGGCAATTCCTATGGCTACACCTTC. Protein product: CASSLVPGTGNSYGYTF.